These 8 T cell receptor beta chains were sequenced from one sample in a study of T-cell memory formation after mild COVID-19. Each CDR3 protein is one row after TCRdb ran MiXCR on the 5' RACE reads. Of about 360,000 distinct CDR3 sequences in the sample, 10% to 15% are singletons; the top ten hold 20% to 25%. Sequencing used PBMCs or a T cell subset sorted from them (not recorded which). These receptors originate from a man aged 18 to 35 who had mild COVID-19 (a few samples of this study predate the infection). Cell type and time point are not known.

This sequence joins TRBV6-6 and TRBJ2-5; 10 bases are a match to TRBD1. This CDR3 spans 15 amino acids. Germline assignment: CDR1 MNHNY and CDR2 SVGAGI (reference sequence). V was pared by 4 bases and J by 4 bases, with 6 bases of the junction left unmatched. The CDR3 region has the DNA TGTGCCAGCAGTTCCATGACAGGGGGCCCAGAGACCCAGTACTTC. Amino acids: CASSSMTGGPETQYF.

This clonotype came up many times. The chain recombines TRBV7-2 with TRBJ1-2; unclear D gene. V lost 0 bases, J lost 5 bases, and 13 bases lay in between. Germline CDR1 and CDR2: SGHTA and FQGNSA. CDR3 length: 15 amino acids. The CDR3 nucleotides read TGTGCCAGCAGCTTAGCTCTCACTCTGGGATATGGCTACACCTTC. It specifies CASSLALTLGYGYTF.

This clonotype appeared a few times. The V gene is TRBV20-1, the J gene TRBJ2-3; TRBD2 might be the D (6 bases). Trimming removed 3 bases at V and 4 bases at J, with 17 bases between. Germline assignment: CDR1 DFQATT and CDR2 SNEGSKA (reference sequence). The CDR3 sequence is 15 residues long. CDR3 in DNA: TGCAGTGCTAGTCCCACGGGGGTGGGCCCAGATACGCAGTATTTT. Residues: CSASPTGVGPDTQYF.

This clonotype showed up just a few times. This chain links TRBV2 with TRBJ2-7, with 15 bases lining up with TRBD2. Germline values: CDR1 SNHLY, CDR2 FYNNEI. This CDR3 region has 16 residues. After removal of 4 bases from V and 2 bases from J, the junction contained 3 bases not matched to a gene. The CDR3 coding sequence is TGTGCCAGCAGTGGGACTAGCGGGAGGGACCCCTACGAGCAGTACGTC. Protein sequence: CASSGTSGRDPYEQYV.

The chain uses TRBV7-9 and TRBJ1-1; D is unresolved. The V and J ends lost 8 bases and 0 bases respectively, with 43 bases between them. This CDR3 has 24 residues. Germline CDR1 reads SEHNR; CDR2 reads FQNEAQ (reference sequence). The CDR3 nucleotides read TGTGCCAGCGGAACACCAACTATTCAGGCGGTCACTGGGGTAGGAGGCCGCATGAACACTGAAGCTTTCTTT. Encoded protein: CASGTPTIQAVTGVGGRMNTEAFF.

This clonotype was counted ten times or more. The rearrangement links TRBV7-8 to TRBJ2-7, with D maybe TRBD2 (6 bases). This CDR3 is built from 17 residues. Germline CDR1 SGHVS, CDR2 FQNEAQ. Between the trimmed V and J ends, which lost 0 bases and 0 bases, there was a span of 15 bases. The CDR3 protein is CASSLAPGLPSSYEQYV. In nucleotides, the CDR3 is TGTGCCAGCAGCTTAGCGCCGGGACTCCCGAGCTCCTACGAGCAGTACGTC.

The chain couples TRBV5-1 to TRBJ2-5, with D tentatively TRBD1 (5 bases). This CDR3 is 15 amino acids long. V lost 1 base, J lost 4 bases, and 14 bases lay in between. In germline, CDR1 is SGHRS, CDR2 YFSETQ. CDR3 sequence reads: CASSLHGRVGETQYF. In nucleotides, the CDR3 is TGCGCCAGCAGCTTGCATGGCAGGGTTGGAGAGACCCAGTACTTC.

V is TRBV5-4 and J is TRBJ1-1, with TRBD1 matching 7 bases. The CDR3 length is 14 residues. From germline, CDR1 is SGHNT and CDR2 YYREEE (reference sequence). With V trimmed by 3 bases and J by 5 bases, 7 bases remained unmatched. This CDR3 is CASSSVAGGTEAFF. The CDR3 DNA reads TGTGCCAGCAGCTCTGTGGCAGGGGGGACTGAAGCTTTCTTT.